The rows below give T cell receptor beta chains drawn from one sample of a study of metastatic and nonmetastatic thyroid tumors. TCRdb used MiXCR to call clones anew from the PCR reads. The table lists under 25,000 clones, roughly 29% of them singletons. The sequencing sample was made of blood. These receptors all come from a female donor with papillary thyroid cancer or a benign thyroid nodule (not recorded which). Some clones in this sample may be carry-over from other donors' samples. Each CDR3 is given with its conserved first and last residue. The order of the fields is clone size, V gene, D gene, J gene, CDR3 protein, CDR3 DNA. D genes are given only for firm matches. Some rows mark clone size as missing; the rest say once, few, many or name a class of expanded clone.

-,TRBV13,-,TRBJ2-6,CASSLLAGDARKRGANVLTF,TGTGCCAGCAGCCTCCTCGCCGGGGATGCGAGGAAGCGCGGGGCCAACGTCCTGACTTTC
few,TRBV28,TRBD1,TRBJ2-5,CASSWTGEETQYF,TGTGCCAGCTCTTGGACAGGGGAAGAGACCCAGTACTTC
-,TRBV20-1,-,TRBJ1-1,CSARIGRFTEAFF,TGCAGTGCGCGAATCGGGCGGTTCACCGAAGCTTTCTTT
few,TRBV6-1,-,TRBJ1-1,CASSAGAQAFF,TGTGCCAGCAGTGCAGGGGCGCAGGCTTTCTTT
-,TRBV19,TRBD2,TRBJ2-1,CASRLAGHNEQFF,TGTGCCAGCAGACTAGCGGGCCACAATGAGCAGTTCTTC
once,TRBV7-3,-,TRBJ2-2,CASSLQADTGELFF,TGTGCCAGCAGCTTACAAGCGGACACCGGGGAGCTGTTTTTT
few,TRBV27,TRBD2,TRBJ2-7,CASGERGSYEQYF,TGTGCCAGCGGAGAGCGGGGCTCCTACGAGCAGTACTTC
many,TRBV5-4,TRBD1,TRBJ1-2,CASSGGQALVNYGYTF,TGTGCCAGCAGCGGGGGACAGGCGCTAGTTAACTATGGCTACACCTTC
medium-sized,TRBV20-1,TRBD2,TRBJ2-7,CSARELAGEAYEQYF,TGCAGTGCTAGAGAACTAGCGGGGGAAGCCTACGAGCAGTACTTC
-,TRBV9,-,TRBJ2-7,CASSPLRGDYEQYF,TGTGCCAGCAGCCCCCTCAGGGGGGATTACGAGCAGTACTTC
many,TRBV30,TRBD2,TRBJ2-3,CAWNSGRSDTQYF,TGTGCCTGGAATAGCGGGAGGTCAGATACGCAGTATTTT
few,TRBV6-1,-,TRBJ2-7,CEGSLTLSYEQYF,TGTGAAGGCAGTCTGACCCTCTCCTACGAGCAGTACTTC
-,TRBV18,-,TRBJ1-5,CASSRDRIGGAVVQHF,TGTGCCAGCTCGCGAGACAGGATTGGGGGGGCGGTGGTCCAGCATTTT
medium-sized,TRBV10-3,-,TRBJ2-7,CAIGRGDDEQYF,TGTGCCATCGGGCGGGGTGATGACGAGCAGTACTTC
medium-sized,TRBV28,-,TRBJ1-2,CASSPGLRAGGYYGYTF,TGTGCCAGCAGCCCCGGTTTGAGGGCCGGGGGCTATTATGGCTACACCTTC
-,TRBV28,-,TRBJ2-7,CASVPGPFYEQYF,TGTGCCAGCGTTCCAGGGCCATTCTACGAGCAGTACTTC
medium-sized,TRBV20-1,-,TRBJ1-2,CSARGPTGNDGYTF,TGCAGTGCCAGGGGACCGACAGGCAACGATGGCTACACCTTC
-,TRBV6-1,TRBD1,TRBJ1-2,CASSRQGGSGGYTF,TGTGCCAGCAGCAGACAGGGGGGTTCGGGAGGCTACACCTTC
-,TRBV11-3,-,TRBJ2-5,CASSPQGGETQYF,TGTGCCAGCAGCCCACAAGGGGGAGAGACCCAGTACTTC
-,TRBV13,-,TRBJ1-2,CASSLGADIGYGYTF,TGTGCCAGCAGCTTAGGGGCGGACATCGGCTATGGCTACACCTTC
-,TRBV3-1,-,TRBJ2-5,CASIQCWGRETQYF,TGTGCCAGCATCCAATGCTGGGGGCGGGAGACCCAGTACTTC
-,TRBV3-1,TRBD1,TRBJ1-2,CASSPNYRGLNYGYTF,TGTGCCAGCAGTCCCAATTACAGGGGGCTTAACTATGGCTACACCTTC
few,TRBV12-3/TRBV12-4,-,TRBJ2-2,CASSYSGPWGTGELFF,TGTGCCAGCAGTTACAGTGGTCCTTGGGGCACCGGGGAGCTGTTTTTT
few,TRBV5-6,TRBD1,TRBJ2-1,CASNNGDRGHYNEQFF,TGTGCCAGCAACAATGGCGACAGGGGGCACTACAATGAGCAGTTCTTC
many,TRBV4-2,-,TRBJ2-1,CASSQGESYNEQFF,TGTGCCAGCAGCCAAGGGGAAAGTTACAATGAGCAGTTCTTC
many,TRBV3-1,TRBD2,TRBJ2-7,CASSQNELAGTYEQYF,TGTGCCAGCAGCCAAAATGAACTAGCGGGGACCTACGAGCAGTACTTC
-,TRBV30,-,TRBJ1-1,CVWSALGGSNTEAFF,TGTGTCTGGAGTGCCTTGGGGGGGTCGAACACTGAAGCTTTCTTT
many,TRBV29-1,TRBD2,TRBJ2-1,CSLSLTGTSGLSSYNEQFF,TGCAGCCTATCCCTGACCGGGACTAGCGGGCTTAGCTCCTACAATGAGCAGTTCTTC